The sequence of this T cell receptor (beta chain) was determined in a study of identical twins (dated by TCRdb to the mid-2010s). A note on the overall study: TCR alpha and beta repertoires from monozygotic twins, unrelated adults of various ages and cord blood were deep-sequenced to test whether fetal clonotypes persist. To rule out contamination, replicate twin experiments were performed at different times with different library preparation protocols. Results and caveats for the whole study, not just this receptor: Recombination models systematically underestimated out-of-frame TCR alpha sharing in monozygotic twins but agreed with sharing between unrelated individuals. Because the same donors could not be followed over many years, the conclusions relied on cross-sectional statistical analysis. Compared with coincidental sharing between unrelated individuals, out-of-frame TCR alpha sequences shared between twins had an excess of sequences with low generation probability. A weaker excess of twin sharing was found in beta out-of-frame sequences because the signal-to-noise ratio was lowered by fewer shared sequences. Zero-insertion analyses could be partly confounded by invariant T cells such as MAIT and iNKT, though diverse VJ usage argued against such confounding for most clonotypes. Fewer insertions were carried by abundant cord blood beta clonotypes; a weaker similar trend was observed in young adult naive repertoires, while no such trend was observed in memory repertoires.

The trim is 7 bases for V and 4 bases for J, with a gap of 20 bases between the germline ends. From the cysteine up to the phenylalanine, the CDR3 has a length of 15 residues. Only the CDR3 part of the read is kept: 45 bases, read in frame from the first base. The germline V gene yields MNHNS for CDR1 and SASEGT for CDR2. The receptor library was made with 5' RACE. Sequencer: Illumina HiSeq 2000. A universal primer binding site was introduced by template switching, and a unique molecular identifier was present in the final cDNA, enabling accurate counting of TCR cDNA molecules. First-strand cDNA for TCR alpha and beta chains was synthesized from specific primers in the conserved constant-segment region. To control for contamination, each cDNA library was double barcoded with a SMART-Mk sample barcode plus Illumina barcodes. TruSeq adapter sequences along with Illumina sample barcodes were introduced in two successive PCR steps. Sequencing of the TCR alpha and beta cDNA libraries was done on the Illumina HiSeq platform using custom primers. As for the original processing: Raw reads were processed with MiGEC to extract unique molecular identifiers, and MiXCR was used to determine CDR3 positions. For each individual, recombination models were inferred using an EM algorithm with the repgenHMM and IGoR tools. Shared clonotype analysis was performed with the tcR package in R, normalizing sharing by the product of cloneset sizes. To study raw recombination without the effects of thymic and clonal selection, out-of-frame nonproductive sequences were analyzed. TCRdb reran the public reads through fastp at Q25 and MiXCR, keeping productive beta chains. Rows with one shared CDR3 protein collapse into an entry with the most common genes and DNA. TCRdb assigned the V and J calls; the authors' analysis was not used. For this sample there are under 900,000 distinct CDR3 sequences; roughly 12% appear just once. Around 1.6% of the sample comes from the top ten.

For this clonotype: Its target antigen remains unknown. Base qualities are not at hand, and no much larger clone is one base apart.

Only healthy Caucasian donors were included. Three pairs of female monozygotic twins, all aged about 18 to 30 years, made up the twin cohort. The RNA used for TCR libraries was isolated from peripheral blood mononuclear cells. The sample was also reused in another study, on yellow fever vaccine responses in identical twins. Per the second study: According to the authors, in identical twins the way T cells responded to vaccination appeared partly convergent and partly personalized. In the study, vaccine-responding T cell clones were precisely tracked in identical twins.

Material for sequencing was PBMCs. This receptor was obtained from a woman in her late teens or twenties in good health. This sequence uses TRBV6-1 and TRBJ2-7; tentative D gene TRBD2, with 6 bases matching. The CDR3 amino acid sequence is: CASKISVLGGYEQYF. The bases read TGTGCCAGCAAAATTTCCGTCCTGGGGGGTTACGAGCAGTACTTC.